One sample yielded the 12 T cell receptor beta chains listed below, sequenced in a study of cytomegalovirus exposure and HLA in healthy donors. 60 Vbeta and 13 Jbeta primers were used in PCR. Method: immunoSEQ multiplex PCR; TCRdb's copy keeps in-frame clones and lacks some. This sample yields about 140,000 clones, of which around 80% are seen a single time; approximately 1.1% belongs to the top ten. The source material was PBMCs. The receptors here all came from a female donor in good health and CMV-seronegative.

The chain uses TRBV10-3 and TRBJ2-1; 7 bases are a match to TRBD2. Germline CDR1 and CDR2: ENHRY and SYGVKD. The V and J ends lost 2 bases and 6 bases, in that order; junction bases with no gene match: 7. CDR3 length: 15 residues. CDR3 residues: CAISEPSGHRNEQFF. CDR3 DNA sequence: TGTGCCATCAGTGAGCCTAGCGGACACCGCAATGAGCAGTTCTTC.

This clone was seen at least ten times. The chain employs TRBV4-1 and TRBJ2-3; D is possibly TRBD1 (6 bases). Looked up from germline, CDR1 is MGHRA and CDR2 is YSYEKL. Between the trimmed V and J ends, which lost 0 bases and 6 bases, there was a span of 13 bases. The CDR3 is made up of 15 amino acids. The CDR3 nucleotides read TGCGCCAGCAGCCAAGAGGACAGTCCGGGGGATACGCAGTATTTT. The encoded protein is CASSQEDSPGDTQYF.

This chain connects TRBV9 to TRBJ1-5; possible D gene TRBD1, 5 bases. The V gene's germline CDR1 is SGDLS and CDR2 YYNGEE. This CDR3 has 13 residues. The germline V and J ends were trimmed by 0 bases and 6 bases, with 7 bases remaining between them. The CDR3 spells CASSVEGRQPQHF. CDR3 bases: TGTGCCAGCAGCGTAGAGGGGCGTCAGCCCCAGCATTTT.

This clone was picked up a small number of times. The V and J genes are TRBV10-3 and TRBJ1-5; 7 bases agree with TRBD1. J was trimmed by 5 bases and V by 4 bases; bases with no gene match: 8. The CDR3 totals 15 residues. Germline V lookup: CDR1 ENHRY, CDR2 SYGVKD. CDR3: CAISAQGDGDQPQHF. CDR3 bases: TGTGCCATCAGTGCCCAGGGGGACGGGGATCAGCCCCAGCATTTT.

This clone was found a few times. The gene calls are TRBV28 and TRBJ2-7; 10 bases are a match to TRBD1. The CDR3 is made up of 14 amino acids. With 7 bases clipped from V and 4 bases from J, the junction kept 7 bases outside the gene matches. Germline V gives CDR1 MDHEN, CDR2 SYDVKM. CDR3 sequence (DNA): TGTGCCAGCAAACCGGGACAGGGGTGGTACGAGCAGTACTTC. Protein sequence: CASKPGQGWYEQYF.

The rearrangement joins TRBV6-1 to TRBJ2-3; 10 nucleotides agree with TRBD2. V lost 10 bases to trimming and J lost 4 bases; unmatched junction nucleotides: 11. The CDR3 is 15 amino acids. Germline V gene data show CDR1 as MNHNS and CDR2 as SASEGT. The CDR3 spells CAIEPRLAGADTQYF. The CDR3 DNA reads as TGTGCCATCGAACCCCGTCTAGCGGGAGCAGATACGCAGTATTTT.

The chain uses TRBV19 and TRBJ2-7, with D maybe TRBD1 (5 bases). Germline lookup yields CDR1 LNHDA and CDR2 SQIVND (reference sequence). This CDR3 contains 14 residues. Between the trimmed V and J ends, which lost 8 bases and 6 bases, there was a span of 20 bases. As DNA, the CDR3 is TGTGCCAGTGGACCCCGCGGCCAGGGAACCGAGCAGTACTTC. It translates to CASGPRGQGTEQYF.

J is TRBJ2-1 and V is TRBV14; 11 bases agree with TRBD2. The junction had 5 bases not matched to a gene; V was cut back by 6 bases and J by 4 bases. From germline, CDR1 is SGHDN and CDR2 FVKESK. CDR3 length: 15 amino acids. CDR3 sequence: CASRSTSGSYNEQFF. CDR3 in DNA: TGTGCCAGCAGGTCCACTAGCGGGAGTTACAATGAGCAGTTCTTC.

The chain combines TRBV29-1 with TRBJ2-3; a possible D gene is TRBD2 (6 bases). CDR3 length: 12 residues. V was shortened by 7 bases and J by 4 bases, with 12 bases between the two germline ends. CDR1 and CDR2 from the germline V gene are SQVTM and ANQGSEA. CDR3 region: CSAGGEADTQYF. The CDR3 DNA follows: TGCAGCGCAGGAGGGGAGGCAGATACGCAGTATTTT.

This rearrangement joins TRBV4-1 to TRBJ2-7, with TRBD1 matching over 8 bases. CDR3 length: 16 residues. Losses at the gene ends were 4 bases for V and 0 bases for J; bases not matched to a gene: 8. The germline V gene encodes CDR1 MGHRA and CDR2 YSYEKL. CDR3 amino acids: CASSPFPGQASYEQYF. The CDR3 DNA is TGCGCCAGCAGCCCGTTCCCGGGACAGGCCTCCTACGAGCAGTACTTC.

The CDR3 spells CASSLAGGYTF. DNA for the CDR3: TGTGCCAGCAGCCTAGCTGGTGGCTACACCTTC. The genes are TRBV5-4 and TRBJ1-2; D is ambiguous. Germline V CDR1 and CDR2: SGHNT, YYREEE (reference sequence). This CDR3 region has 11 residues. The V end was cut by 4 bases, the J end by 7 bases, with 8 bases between.

The rearrangement joins TRBV29-1 to TRBJ2-3, with D possibly being TRBD1 (6 bases). V was shortened by 0 bases and J by 1 base, with 14 bases between the two germline ends. This CDR3 region has 16 residues. Germline assignment: CDR1 SQVTM and CDR2 ANQGSEA. This CDR3 reads CSVEEPSTGRTDTQYF. The CDR3 DNA follows: TGCAGCGTTGAAGAGCCTTCGACAGGACGCACAGATACGCAGTATTTT.